The 21 T cell receptor beta chains in this list originate from one sample, sequenced in a study of T cells after yellow fever vaccination. TCRdb analysed the 5' RACE reads with MiXCR anew, one entry per CDR3 protein. The profile shows around 67,000 distinct CDR3 sequences, more than 5.5% of them singletons. This specimen was CD8+ T cells sorted from PBMCs, taken less than 6 days after the first yellow fever vaccination. The origin of the receptors is a man between 18 and 35 years old who received the YFV17D yellow fever vaccine.

The chain combines TRBV7-2 with TRBJ2-4; weak D call: TRBD1 (5 bases). Deletions cut 3 bases from V and 2 bases from J, with 17 bases between. Germline CDR1 reads SGHTA; CDR2 reads FQGNSA. There are 17 residues in the CDR3. Written as DNA, the CDR3 is TGTGCCAGCAGCTTCCTTGGGCAGGGAAGGACCAAAAACATTCAGTACTTC. This translates into CASSFLGQGRTKNIQYF.

The rearrangement joins TRBV6-1 to TRBJ1-2; D gene ambiguous. Trimming shortened V by 6 bases and J by 4 bases, and 15 bases separated the two germline ends. This CDR3 region has 14 residues. The germline V gene has CDR1 MNHNS and CDR2 SASEGT. The CDR3 loop is CASSLSPDFYGYTF. The CDR3 nucleotides read TGTGCCAGCAGCCTTTCCCCGGACTTCTATGGCTACACCTTC.

This clonotype was detected only a few times. This rearrangement joins TRBV4-1 to TRBJ1-1; no definite D call. The CDR3 runs 15 residues. Between the trimmed V and J ends, which lost 0 bases and 1 base, there was a span of 9 bases. Germline CDR1 and CDR2: MGHRA and YSYEKL. For the CDR3, the DNA is TGCGCCAGCAGCCAAGATAGTTTGGGGAACACTGAAGCTTTCTTT. Its protein is CASSQDSLGNTEAFF.

This clonotype was seen more than once but under ten times. The chain recombines TRBV6-5 with TRBJ2-1; 10 bases are a match to TRBD1. J was trimmed by 9 bases and V by 6 bases; bases with no gene match: 14. Germline V CDR1 and CDR2: MNHEY, SVGAGI. This CDR3 has 16 amino acids. CDR3 nucleotides: TGTGCCAGCAGCCCCTCCCCGGGACAGGGGCACGGTGAGCAGTTCTTC. It translates to CASSPSPGQGHGEQFF.

This clonotype was observed a handful of times. The chain employs TRBV15 and TRBJ2-3; D gene unclear. The CDR3 is 14 amino acids. In germline, CDR1 is LNHNV, CDR2 YYDKDF (reference sequence). With 1 base removed from V and 6 bases from J, the gap between germline ends came to 11 bases. Here the CDR3 reads CATSRVCEMDTQYF. The CDR3 nucleotides are TGTGCCACCAGCAGAGTTTGTGAGATGGATACGCAGTATTTT.

The sample holds many counts of this clonotype. The V gene is TRBV7-9, the J gene TRBJ1-1; D not certain. V lost 4 bases and J lost 0, with 15 bases in between. The CDR3 totals 16 residues. CDR1 is SEHNR and CDR2 is FQNEAQ in the germline V gene (reference sequence). As DNA, the CDR3 is TGTGCCAGCAGCTCCCCCCCGGGCAGCTTGAACACTGAAGCTTTCTTT. Its translation is CASSSPPGSLNTEAFF.

In this sample, this clonotype turned up a few times. The chain recombines TRBV7-6 with TRBJ1-1; 9 nucleotides line up with TRBD1. J gave up 3 bases and V 2 bases, and 7 bases lay outside the gene matches. The CDR3 sequence is 16 residues long. Germline CDR1 and CDR2: SGHVS and FNYEAQ. The CDR3 DNA follows: TGTGCCAGCAGCTTACCCGCGACAGGGGGGGACACTGAAGCTTTCTTT. As protein: CASSLPATGGDTEAFF.

This clonotype was counted many times. V gene TRBV27 combines with J gene TRBJ1-1; D is undetermined. This CDR3 has 14 amino acids. Germline lookup yields CDR1 MNHEY and CDR2 SMNVEV (reference sequence). The V and J ends lost 2 bases and 5 bases respectively, with 12 bases between them. The CDR3 coding sequence is TGTGCCAGCAGTTTACTCTCGAAAGGGACTGAAGCTTTCTTT. Translated, it gives CASSLLSKGTEAFF.

This clonotype was counted a few times. The CDR3: CASSLGGGADNEQFF. The CDR3 DNA reads TGTGCCAGCAGTTTAGGTGGGGGGGCCGACAATGAGCAGTTCTTC. The chain carries TRBV12-3 or TRBV12-4 and TRBJ2-1, with a weak D call TRBD2 (7 bases). V lost 1 base, J lost 5 bases, and 12 bases lay in between. The CDR3 is made up of 15 amino acids.

This clonotype was observed at least ten times. The rearrangement links TRBV7-2 to TRBJ2-7; D is ambiguous. This CDR3 has 13 residues. Trimming left V 7 bases short and J 0 bases short, with 10 bases between. Germline CDR1 SGHTA, CDR2 FQGNSA. CDR3 bases: TGTGCCAGCACCTCCCATCCCTCCTACGAGCAGTACTTC. Protein: CASTSHPSYEQYF. Full variable domain (outside the CDR3, taken from reference TRBV7-2 and TRBJ2-7): GAGVSQSPSNKVTEKGKDVELRCDPISGHTALYWYRQSLGQGLEFLIYFQGNSAPDKSGLPSDRFSAERTGGSVSTLTIQRTQQEDSAVYLCASTSHPSYEQYFGPGTRLTVT.

This clonotype was found many times. This chain connects TRBV11-2 to TRBJ2-1, with 12 bases that match TRBD1. CDR3 length: 14 residues. The trim removed 4 bases at V and 12 bases at J, leaving 7 bases unmatched. Germline lookup yields CDR1 SGHAT and CDR2 FQNNGV. The CDR3 sequence is CASSSGTGGFGQFF. CDR3 DNA sequence: TGTGCCAGCAGCTCGGGGACAGGGGGCTTTGGGCAGTTCTTC.

This clonotype has more than one count but fewer than ten. The V gene is TRBV4-2, the J gene TRBJ1-2; no clear D gene. Trimming took 0 bases from V and 7 from J, leaving 15 bases between them. The germline gives CDR1 LGHNA, CDR2 YNFKEQ. The CDR3 length is 15 residues. The DNA for the CDR3 is TGTGCCAGCAGCCAAGATTCTGGCACCAGGACTGGCTACACCTTC. As protein: CASSQDSGTRTGYTF.

The sample holds many counts of this clonotype. The V and J genes are TRBV27 and TRBJ2-1; 11 positions match TRBD2. The CDR3 length is 16 residues. Germline-derived CDR1 and CDR2 are MNHEY and SMNVEV (reference sequence). The ends lost 5 bases at V and 7 bases at J; junction bases unmatched: 10. The DNA for the CDR3 is TGTGCCAGCAGTCCACTAGCGGGGGCTCCCTGGAATGAGCAGTTCTTC. This sequence encodes CASSPLAGAPWNEQFF.

The rearrangement uses TRBV18 and TRBJ1-2; D not resolved. Trimming took 0 bases from V and 8 from J, leaving 10 bases between them. Germline V lookup: CDR1 KGHSH, CDR2 LQKENI. CDR3 size: 13 residues. CDR3 DNA sequence: TGTGCCAGCTCACCACCTTCAGACTCAGGCTACACCTTC. Translation: CASSPPSDSGYTF. Variable domain in full (rest from reference TRBV18 and TRBJ1-2): NAGVMQNPRHLVRRRGQEARLRCSPMKGHSHVYWYRQLPEEGLKFMVYLQKENIIDESGMPKERFSAEFPKEGPSILRIQQVVRGDSAAYFCASSPPSDSGYTFGSGTRLTVV.

This clonotype was seen repeatedly, ten times or more. The chain links TRBV6-2 or TRBV6-3 to TRBJ2-6; 7 bases are a match to TRBD1. Trimming took 6 bases from V and 0 from J; bases not matched to a gene: 11. The CDR3 runs to 18 residues. Per the germline V gene, CDR1 is MNHEY and CDR2 is SVGEGT. The DNA of the CDR3 is TGTGCCAGCAGGGCAGGGACAGTACGCTCCTCTGGGGCCAACGTCCTGACTTTC. Protein sequence: CASRAGTVRSSGANVLTF.

This clonotype was seen at least ten times. The chain is built from TRBV27 and TRBJ2-1; a weak D match, TRBD2 (6 bases). V was shortened by 2 bases and J by 0 bases, with 11 bases between the two germline ends. This CDR3 region has 16 residues. Germline V gene data show CDR1 as MNHEY and CDR2 as SMNVEV (reference sequence). The CDR3 DNA reads as TGTGCCAGCAGTTTAGCGGGGACGGGCTCCTACAATGAGCAGTTCTTC. Protein sequence: CASSLAGTGSYNEQFF.

This clonotype was seen more than once but under ten times. V and J are TRBV6-5 and TRBJ2-7; 7 bases agree with TRBD1. The ends lost 0 bases at V and 0 bases at J; junction bases unmatched: 8. Germline CDR1 MNHEY, CDR2 SVGAGI. There are 17 residues in the CDR3. This CDR3 is CASSYSSQQGSSYEQYF. The CDR3 DNA reads as TGTGCCAGCAGTTACTCGAGTCAACAGGGGAGCTCCTACGAGCAGTACTTC.

The chain links TRBV4-1 to TRBJ2-2, with D perhaps TRBD1 (5 bases). V lost 4 bases and J lost 0, with 30 bases in between. CDR3 size: 22 residues. Germline-derived CDR1 and CDR2 are MGHRA and YSYEKL. In DNA form, the CDR3 reads TGCGCCAGCAGCCCTCCCTACAAGATCGTGGACATTAGGCGCGCGAACACCGGGGAGCTGTTTTTT. It yields the protein CASSPPYKIVDIRRANTGELFF.

This clonotype was detected a few times. This sequence joins TRBV15 and TRBJ2-1, with a tentative D call TRBD1 (6 bases). Germline CDR1 reads LNHNV; CDR2 reads YYDKDF (reference sequence). Trimming left V 4 bases short and J 13 bases short, with 14 bases between. There are 12 residues in the CDR3. The CDR3 DNA follows: TGTGCCACCAGCACTACGACAGGCCATCAGTTCTTC. Translating gives CATSTTTGHQFF. The full variable domain, with the rest looked up from reference TRBV15 and TRBJ2-1, is DAMVIQNPRYQVTQFGKPVTLSCSQTLNHNVMYWYQQKSSQAPKLLFHYYDKDFNNEADTPDNFQSRRPNTSFCFLDIRSPGLGDTAMYLCATSTTTGHQFFGPGTRLTVL.

Only a few counts were recorded for this clonotype. The chain couples TRBV9 to TRBJ2-1, with a tentative D call TRBD2 (7 bases). V was clipped by 3 bases and J by 8 bases, with 12 bases between them. CDR3 length: 13 residues. CDR1 is SGDLS and CDR2 is YYNGEE in the germline V gene. CDR3 bases: TGTGCCAGCAGCGAGGGGGGGCCTGATGAGCAGTTCTTC. Encoded protein: CASSEGGPDEQFF. Filled out from reference TRBV9 and TRBJ2-1, the complete variable domain reads DSGVTQTPKHLITATGQRVTLRCSPRSGDLSVYWYQQSLDQGLQFLIQYYNGEERAKGNILERFSAQQFPDLHSELNLSSLELGDSALYFCASSEGGPDEQFFGPGTRLTVL.

This clonotype was detected many times. The V gene is TRBV7-9, the J gene TRBJ1-2; D is ambiguous. CDR1 SEHNR and CDR2 FQNEAQ come from the germline V gene (reference sequence). V lost 0 bases and J lost 3, with 8 bases in between. The CDR3 is made up of 14 amino acids. The CDR3 region has the DNA TGTGCCAGCAGCTTAGCTGACCCTTACTATGGCTACACCTTC. This gives the protein CASSLADPYYGYTF. Full variable domain (remainder filled in from reference TRBV7-9 and TRBJ1-2): DTGVSQNPRHKITKRGQNVTFRCDPISEHNRLYWYRQTLGQGPEFLTYFQNEAQLEKSRLLSDRFSAERPKGSFSTLEIQRTEQGDSAMYLCASSLADPYYGYTFGSGTRLTVV.